This T cell receptor beta chain derives from a study of T cells after yellow fever vaccination. The overall study: SMART-Seq v4 Ultra Low Input served to prepare low-cell-number fractions. Broader study findings: Researchers noted that a small share of clonotypes showed up in both CD4 and CD8 compartments. Weaker, the secondary response had a peak occurring faster, on day 5 versus 15. The booster saw the reappearance of most primary-vaccination clones (roughly 96% CD4, about 88% CD8).

This clonotype was seen at least ten times. What it binds is unknown. A junction boundary mismatches the germline segment, possibly from a read error. TCRdb re-analysed the 5' RACE reads in MiXCR, keeping a single row per CDR3 protein. The profile covers about 300,000 distinct CDR3 sequences, with under 9% appearing a single time and around 3.4% taken by the ten largest. Germline V gene sequence: CDR1 LGHDT, CDR2 YNNKEL (reference sequence). The CDR3 loop spans 15 amino acids. The origin of this receptor is a man younger than 30 who received the YFV17D yellow fever vaccine. The chain has TRBV3-1 and TRBJ1-5; TRBD1 agrees at 12 bases. Sequences were derived from CD4+ T cells sorted from PBMCs, sampled 5 days after the yellow fever booster vaccination. The CDR3 DNA sequence: TGTGCCAGCAGTCAAGGGACAGGGGGCGATCAGCCCCAGCATTTT. Protein: CASSQGTGGDQPQHF.